A single sample gave rise to the 24 T cell receptor beta chains below, sequenced in a study of blood T cell repertoires in COVID-19. The table came from immunoSEQ multiplex PCR; TCRdb's copy has only in-frame clones and leaves some out. This table holds more than 400,000 clones, approximately 90% found once. Input material: PBMCs or T cells enriched from blood (not recorded which). These receptors came from a woman under 30 who had recovered from COVID-19.

The chain combines TRBV20-1 with TRBJ2-3, with D maybe TRBD2 (5 bases). V dropped 5 bases and J dropped 9 bases, with 12 bases sitting between them. The germline CDR1 and CDR2 sequences are DFQATT and SNEGSKA (reference sequence). The CDR3 has 11 residues. The chain's CDR3 is CSAPRRGTQYF. CDR3 nucleotide sequence: TGCAGTGCTCCGCGACGGGGAACGCAGTATTTT.

This chain connects TRBV30 to TRBJ1-4; 9 bases align to TRBD1. The CDR3 spans 15 residues. Germline values: CDR1 GTSNPN, CDR2 SVGIG (reference sequence). Trimming cost V 2 bases and J 5 bases; bases outside gene matches: 6. CDR3: CAWSLRDRDNEKLFF. DNA for the CDR3: TGTGCCTGGAGTCTCCGGGACAGGGACAATGAAAAACTGTTTTTT. Full variable domain (remainder filled in from reference TRBV30 and TRBJ1-4): SQTIHQWPATLVQPVGSPLSLECTVEGTSNPNLYWYRQAAGRGLQLLFYSVGIGQISSEVPQNLSASRPQDRQFILSSKKLLLSDSGFYLCAWSLRDRDNEKLFFGSGTQLSVL.

The chain links TRBV5-1 to TRBJ1-3; 7 bases align to TRBD1. The CDR3 loop spans 15 amino acids. The germline V gene encodes CDR1 SGHRS and CDR2 YFSETQ. Germline trimming cut 3 bases from V and 2 bases from J; bases unmatched to any gene: 5. CDR3 region: CASSSSRGAGNTIYF. The CDR3 DNA reads as TGCGCCAGCAGCTCAAGCAGGGGGGCTGGAAACACCATATATTTT.

The chain combines TRBV19 with TRBJ1-1; D not certain. V was pared by 0 bases and J by 1 base, with 12 bases between. Germline V gene sequence: CDR1 LNHDA, CDR2 SQIVND (reference sequence). The CDR3 contains 16 residues. The CDR3: CASSIEEGRWNTEAFF. CDR3 in DNA: TGTGCCAGTAGTATAGAAGAGGGCAGGTGGAACACTGAAGCTTTCTTT.

V is TRBV9 and J is TRBJ2-7; D remains unclear. The CDR3 spans 15 residues. Trimming removed 10 bases at V and 3 bases at J, with 23 bases between. The V gene's germline CDR1 is SGDLS and CDR2 YYNGEE. The CDR3, as DNA: TGTGCCGCTTTCAGGAACTTCTCCCTCTACTACGAGCAGTACTTC. It translates to CAAFRNFSLYYEQYF. Filled out from reference TRBV9 and TRBJ2-7, the complete variable domain reads DSGVTQTPKHLITATGQRVTLRCSPRSGDLSVYWYQQSLDQGLQFLIQYYNGEERAKGNILERFSAQQFPDLHSELNLSSLELGDSALYFCAAFRNFSLYYEQYFGPGTRLTVT.

The V and J genes are TRBV7-9 and TRBJ1-2; 8 positions agree with TRBD1. The V gene's germline CDR1 is SEHNR and CDR2 FQNEAQ (reference sequence). The CDR3 covers 13 residues. V lost 4 bases to trimming and J lost 5 bases; unmatched junction nucleotides: 3. The CDR3 spells CASSYRTGYGYTF. DNA for the CDR3: TGTGCCAGCAGCTACAGGACAGGGTATGGCTACACCTTC.

The V and J genes are TRBV20-1 and TRBJ1-2; D call uncertain. V gave up 1 base and J gave up 8 bases, with 8 bases separating them. Germline V gene sequence: CDR1 DFQATT, CDR2 SNEGSKA (reference sequence). The CDR3 consists of 11 residues. The CDR3 reads CSARGTGGYTF. CDR3 DNA sequence: TGCAGTGCTAGAGGGACGGGAGGCTACACCTTC.

This clone was detected once. The rearrangement joins TRBV7-9 to TRBJ1-5; D not certain. V was pared by 1 base and J by 7 bases, with 11 bases between. Per germline, CDR1 SEHNR and CDR2 FQNEAQ (reference sequence). The CDR3 length is 14 residues. The CDR3 here is CASSLGTGSQPQHF. DNA of the CDR3: TGTGCCAGCAGCTTAGGAACGGGGAGCCAGCCCCAGCATTTT.

The rearrangement joins TRBV9 to TRBJ1-2; tentatively, D is TRBD1 (6 bases). CDR1 and CDR2 from the germline V gene are SGDLS and YYNGEE. Trimming removed 3 bases at V and 3 bases at J, with 15 bases between. The CDR3 is 15 residues long. Here the CDR3 reads CASSGLGKGDYGYTF. The CDR3, as DNA: TGTGCCAGCAGCGGCCTCGGAAAGGGGGACTATGGCTACACCTTC.

The chain employs TRBV7-8 and TRBJ1-2; D is ambiguous. Germline V gene sequence: CDR1 SGHVS, CDR2 FQNEAQ. V was pared by 5 bases and J by 8 bases, with 27 bases between. This CDR3 is built from 17 residues. CDR3 nucleotide sequence: TGTGCCAGCAGCCCAACTCCGGCCGGAGCCCTCTATGGAGGCTACACCTTC. It translates to CASSPTPAGALYGGYTF. The full variable domain, in which reference TRBV7-8 and TRBJ1-2 provide the parts outside the CDR3, is GAGVSQSPRYKVAKRGQDVALRCDPISGHVSLFWYQQALGQGPEFLTYFQNEAQLDKSGLPSDRFFAERPEGSVSTLKIQRTQQEDSAVYLCASSPTPAGALYGGYTFGSGTRLTVV.

The V and J genes are TRBV20-1 and TRBJ1-1; no clear D gene. Trimming pared 5 bases from V and 5 bases from J, leaving 6 bases between. This CDR3 has 10 residues. Germline values: CDR1 DFQATT, CDR2 SNEGSKA (reference sequence). The CDR3 loop is CSASLTEAFF. The CDR3 DNA reads TGCAGTGCTTCTTTAACTGAAGCTTTCTTT.

A single count supports this clone. CDR3 in amino acids: CASSQVPRDSPLHF. In DNA, the CDR3 is TGTGCCAGCAGCCAAGTGCCCCGGGATTCACCCCTCCACTTT. The V call is TRBV14, the J call TRBJ1-6; unclear D gene. The germline gives CDR1 SGHDN, CDR2 FVKESK. CDR3 length: 14 residues. Deletions cut 1 base from V and 8 bases from J, with 9 bases between.

The chain uses TRBV5-1 and TRBJ1-2; D call uncertain. This CDR3 is 14 amino acids long. V shed 0 bases and J shed 7 bases, with 13 bases lying between them. Germline assignment: CDR1 SGHRS and CDR2 YFSETQ. CDR3 sequence: CASSLGANDRGYTF. The CDR3 DNA follows: TGCGCCAGCAGCTTGGGGGCCAACGATCGTGGCTACACCTTC.

The chain uses TRBV4-1 and TRBJ2-7, with 11 bases aligning to TRBD2. V was clipped by 5 bases and J by 0 bases; unmatched bases: 15. This CDR3 comprises 19 residues. Per germline, CDR1 MGHRA and CDR2 YSYEKL. The CDR3 is CASSYEDRDTSGGSYEQYF. In DNA, the CDR3 is TGCGCCAGCAGCTACGAGGACAGGGATACTAGCGGGGGCTCCTACGAGCAGTACTTC.

The V call is TRBV20-1, the J call TRBJ2-7; D ambiguous. Looked up from germline, CDR1 is DFQATT and CDR2 is SNEGSKA (reference sequence). The CDR3 extends over 12 amino acids. V was clipped by 3 bases and J by 3 bases, with 9 bases between them. The chain's CDR3 is CSASNSYYEQYF. In DNA, the CDR3 is TGCAGTGCTAGTAACAGCTACTACGAGCAGTACTTC.

As concerns this clone: Different DNA sequences within this sample yield the same CDR3. The V call is TRBV7-9, the J call TRBJ1-1; TRBD1 is a possible D gene (5 bases). Germline values: CDR1 SEHNR, CDR2 FQNEAQ (reference sequence). The V and J ends lost 4 bases and 3 bases respectively, with 9 bases between them. This CDR3 region has 13 residues. The CDR3 spells CASSYSGDTEAFF. CDR3 sequence (DNA): TGTGCCAGCAGCTACTCGGGGGACACTGAAGCTTTCTTT.

The chain links TRBV3-1 (or the pseudogene TRBV3-2) to TRBJ2-1; 15 bases fit TRBD2. This CDR3 has 13 amino acids. J lost 11 bases, V lost 8 bases, and 4 bases had no gene match. Germline CDR1 LGHDT, CDR2 YNNKEL (reference sequence). The CDR3 sequence: CASGLAGGQQQFF. CDR3 DNA sequence: TGTGCCAGCGGACTAGCGGGGGGGCAGCAGCAGTTCTTC.

This chain connects TRBV5-4 to TRBJ2-5; 10 bases map to TRBD2. The V segment lost 3 bases and the J segment 2 bases; nucleotides outside the gene matches: 4. The germline V gene has CDR1 SGHNT and CDR2 YYREEE (reference sequence). The CDR3 contains 15 residues. This chain's CDR3 is CASSSNSGGQETQYF. As DNA, the CDR3 is TGTGCCAGCAGCTCAAATAGCGGGGGGCAAGAGACCCAGTACTTC.

V gene TRBV6-1 combines with J gene TRBJ2-5, with 7 bases that match TRBD1. CDR3 length: 14 amino acids. CDR1 is MNHNS and CDR2 is SASEGT in the germline V gene. V lost 2 bases, J lost 5 bases, and 5 bases stayed unmatched. The DNA of the CDR3 is TGTGCCAGCAGTGAAAGGGGGCGCGAGGAGACCCAGTACTTC. As protein: CASSERGREETQYF.

This CDR3 reads CASGDNWAFF. The CDR3 bases are TGTGCTAGTGGCGACAATTGGGCTTTCTTT. V gene TRBV12-5 combines with J gene TRBJ1-1; D is ambiguous. The CDR3 runs 10 residues. With 6 bases removed from V and 11 bases from J, the gap between germline ends came to 10 bases. CDR1 and CDR2 from the germline V gene are LGHNT and FRNRAP.

This clone was found once. The V and J genes are TRBV21-1 and TRBJ2-3; TRBD2 reflects the table's D call only, with no check against the DNA. TRBV21-1 is noted as a pseudogene. The CDR3 contains 16 residues. CDR3 protein: CASSKEASGGPDTQYF. As DNA, the CDR3 is TGTGCCAGCAGCAAAGAGGCTAGCGGGGGCCCAGATACGCAGTATTTT.

The chain recombines TRBV5-1 with TRBJ1-2; TRBD1 might be the D (5 bases). The germline V and J ends were trimmed by 0 bases and 7 bases, with 13 bases remaining between them. The V gene's germline CDR1 is SGHRS and CDR2 YFSETQ. This CDR3 has 14 residues. This CDR3 reads CASSLEGGGGGYTF. Written as DNA, the CDR3 is TGCGCCAGCAGCTTGGAGGGAGGCGGGGGTGGCTACACCTTC.

V is TRBV4-1 and J is TRBJ1-2; 11 bases are a match to TRBD1. The CDR3 has 15 residues. Trimming at V came to 4 bases and at J to 4 bases, leaving 5 bases not matched to a gene. CDR1 is MGHRA, CDR2 YSYEKL, per germline. Here the CDR3 reads CASSPDRGRAYGYTF. The CDR3 DNA reads TGCGCCAGCAGCCCGGACAGGGGGCGCGCCTATGGCTACACCTTC.

V gene TRBV5-6 combines with J gene TRBJ2-5; D is unclear. CDR3 size: 14 residues. Germline V CDR1 and CDR2: SGHDT, YYEEEE. Trimming removed 2 bases from V and 5 bases from J, with 13 bases in between. CDR3 bases: TGTGCCAGCAGCTTTCCCCCCTCCGTGGAGACCCAGTACTTC. The encoded protein is CASSFPPSVETQYF.